The 22 T cell receptor beta chains below come from one sample, sequenced in a study of OX40 agonist ivuxolimab in advanced cancers. Clones were read by immunoSEQ multiplex PCR, and TCRdb kept only the in-frame ones, dropping some. Among about 91,000 clones listed, more than 75% were seen once. The sample was CD4+ or CD8+ T cells sorted from blood, taken in a trial of the OX40 agonist ivuxolimab. These receptors were taken from an adult with an advanced solid tumor such as melanoma, head and neck, liver or kidney cancer.

A single count supports this clone. In DNA, the CDR3 is TGTGCCAGCAGTGAAATCCCACAGGGGAACACCGGGGAGCTGTTTTTT. It encodes CASSEIPQGNTGELFF. J is TRBJ2-2 and V is TRBV6-1; D possibly corresponds to TRBD1 (6 bases). The CDR3 spans 16 residues. CDR1 and CDR2 from the germline V gene are MNHNS and SASEGT. V was trimmed by 2 bases and J by 1 base, leaving 11 bases between them.

The gene calls are TRBV5-4 and TRBJ1-3, with D unresolved. Trimming left V 0 bases short and J 0 bases short, with 7 bases between. Germline CDR1 reads SGHNT; CDR2 reads YYREEE (reference sequence). This CDR3 region has 15 residues. CDR3 loop: CASSLEGPSGNTIYF. For the CDR3, the DNA is TGTGCCAGCAGCTTGGAAGGGCCCTCTGGAAACACCATATATTTT. The complete variable domain, with remaining parts taken from reference TRBV5-4 and TRBJ1-3, reads ETGVTQSPTHLIKTRGQQVTLRCSSQSGHNTVSWYQQALGQGPQFIFQYYREEENGRGNFPPRFSGLQFPNYSSELNVNALELDDSALYLCASSLEGPSGNTIYFGEGSWLTVV.

The chain is built from TRBV9 and TRBJ1-3; unclear D gene. This CDR3 comprises 16 residues. Germline CDR1 SGDLS, CDR2 YYNGEE. The V gene lost 4 bases and the J gene lost 3 bases, with 17 bases spanning the gap. The CDR3 nucleotides read TGTGCCAGCAGCCCCCTTGACACCTACCTTGGAAACACCATATATTTT. Translation gives CASSPLDTYLGNTIYF.

V and J are TRBV5-4 and TRBJ2-1; no firm D call. This CDR3 comprises 14 residues. V gave up 0 bases and J gave up 10 bases, with 14 bases separating them. CDR1 and CDR2 (germline): SGHNT, YYREEE (reference sequence). CDR3 DNA sequence: TGTGCCAGCAGCTTGGTAGCAGGAGCGAGGGAGCAGTTCTTC. It yields the protein CASSLVAGAREQFF.

The V gene is TRBV28, the J gene TRBJ2-6, with 7 positions matching TRBD1. This CDR3 is 16 amino acids long. The V segment lost 5 bases and the J segment 4 bases; nucleotides outside the gene matches: 8. In germline, CDR1 is MDHEN, CDR2 SYDVKM. The CDR3 bases are TGTGCCAGCAGTGACCACAGGGGCACCGGGGCCAACGTCCTGACTTTC. As protein: CASSDHRGTGANVLTF.

This clone is a singleton in its sample. V gene TRBV9 combines with J gene TRBJ1-1; 9 positions agree with TRBD1. CDR1 is SGDLS and CDR2 is YYNGEE in the germline V gene. J lost 5 bases, V lost 4 bases, and 12 bases had no gene match. CDR3 size: 16 residues. In nucleotides, the CDR3 is TGTGCCAGCAGCTCCCGTCTCGGGACAGGGCCGACTGAAGCTTTCTTT. Translation: CASSSRLGTGPTEAFF.

V gene TRBV28 combines with J gene TRBJ1-3; a possible D gene is TRBD1 (6 bases). This CDR3 region has 15 residues. Germline V gene data show CDR1 as MDHEN and CDR2 as SYDVKM. With 8 bases removed from V and 1 base from J, the gap between germline ends came to 15 bases. The CDR3 is CASGLDTGSGNTIYF. The CDR3 nucleotides are TGTGCCAGCGGGCTGGACACAGGGTCTGGAAACACCATATATTTT.

The chain combines TRBV10-1 with TRBJ1-1; 7 nucleotides line up with TRBD1. This CDR3 has 14 amino acids. Trimming removed 6 bases from V and 2 bases from J; junction bases left unmatched: 6. CDR1 and CDR2 from the germline V gene are WNHNN and SYGVQD (reference sequence). CDR3 amino acids: CASSSGQQNTEAFF. The DNA of the CDR3 is TGCGCCAGCAGCTCGGGACAGCAAAACACTGAAGCTTTCTTT.

As DNA, the CDR3 is TGTGCCAGCAGTCCATCTCCAATAGGGGAGCAGTACTTC. Protein: CASSPSPIGEQYF. J is TRBJ2-7 and V is TRBV7-3, with D unclear. Trimming took off 6 bases at V and 7 bases at J, with 16 bases between the two ends. The CDR3 length is 13 residues. Germline loops: CDR1 SGHTA, CDR2 FQGTGA.

The chain uses TRBV28 and TRBJ1-1; no firm D call. This CDR3 is 15 amino acids long. Trimming removed 2 bases from V and 4 bases from J, with 14 bases in between. CDR1 and CDR2 (germline): MDHEN, SYDVKM. The CDR3 sequence: CASSLHTGSITEAFF. The CDR3 coding sequence is TGTGCCAGCAGTTTACATACGGGGTCGATCACTGAAGCTTTCTTT.

This CDR3 is CASSKANPAQETQYF. For the CDR3, the DNA is TGTGCCAGCAGCAAAGCCAACCCCGCCCAAGAGACCCAGTACTTC. The chain couples TRBV6-1 to TRBJ2-5; no definite D call. CDR3 size: 15 residues. V gave up 6 bases and J gave up 1 base, with 15 bases separating them. Germline lookup yields CDR1 MNHNS and CDR2 SASEGT.

The chain is built from TRBV4-1 and TRBJ1-6; D unclear. V gave up 4 bases and J gave up 6 bases, with 19 bases separating them. The CDR3 sequence is 17 residues long. From germline, CDR1 is MGHRA and CDR2 YSYEKL. In DNA, the CDR3 is TGCGCCAGCAGCCTCCCACCCGGACGGGGAAGTAATTCACCCCTCCACTTT. It is translated as CASSLPPGRGSNSPLHF.

The chain recombines TRBV6-6 with TRBJ1-1; D is unresolved. The CDR3 runs to 14 residues. Germline lookup yields CDR1 MNHNY and CDR2 SVGAGI (reference sequence). The ends were cut back, 3 bases at V and 2 bases at J, with 10 bases in the middle. CDR3 bases: TGTGCCAGCAGTTATCCCGACCCAAACACTGAAGCTTTCTTT. As protein: CASSYPDPNTEAFF.

Only one count was recorded for this clone. V is TRBV27 and J is TRBJ2-7, with D possibly matching TRBD2 (6 bases). The CDR3 has 15 residues. Germline lookup yields CDR1 MNHEY and CDR2 SMNVEV (reference sequence). V was clipped by 5 bases and J by 7 bases, with 21 bases between them. This chain's CDR3 is CASSPPGLPRGEQYV. For the CDR3, the DNA is TGTGCCAGCAGTCCGCCGGGACTTCCCCGAGGGGAGCAGTACGTC.

This rearrangement joins TRBV18 to TRBJ1-5; D gene unclear. Germline-derived CDR1 and CDR2 are KGHSH and LQKENI. This CDR3 has 15 residues. Trimming cost V 2 bases and J 5 bases, with 13 bases left between them. This chain's CDR3 is CASSPRSGTDQPQHF. The CDR3 DNA reads as TGTGCCAGCTCACCAAGGTCAGGAACCGATCAGCCCCAGCATTTT.

This clone occurred a few times. CDR3 loop: CAWSVRGGHTEAFF. CDR3 bases: TGTGCCTGGAGTGTACGGGGAGGGCACACTGAAGCTTTCTTT. V is TRBV30 and J is TRBJ1-1; no clear D gene. Germline CDR1 GTSNPN, CDR2 SVGIG (reference sequence). V lost 0 bases to trimming and J lost 3 bases, with 11 bases between them. The CDR3 extends over 14 amino acids.

V and J are TRBV6-5 and TRBJ1-1; D remains unclear. The CDR3 covers 15 residues. Germline assignment: CDR1 MNHEY and CDR2 SVGAGI. V shed 8 bases and J shed 1 base, with 17 bases lying between them. The CDR3 reads CASQAPGRWNTEAFF. CDR3 in DNA: TGTGCCAGCCAGGCTCCTGGAAGGTGGAACACTGAAGCTTTCTTT.

This sequence joins TRBV25-1 and TRBJ1-1, with D hard to call. The CDR3 extends over 15 amino acids. The V and J ends lost 0 bases and 1 base respectively, with 9 bases between them. CDR1 is MGHDK and CDR2 is SYGVNS in the germline V gene. CDR3: CASSEYGRGNTEAFF. The CDR3 DNA is TGTGCCAGCAGTGAATATGGGAGAGGGAACACTGAAGCTTTCTTT.

J is TRBJ2-2 and V is TRBV18; no definite D call. The CDR3 is 16 amino acids. The germline V gene encodes CDR1 KGHSH and CDR2 LQKENI. The V gene lost 2 bases and the J gene lost 1 base, with 11 bases spanning the gap. CDR3 bases: TGTGCCAGCTCACCATTGGTGGCAGGGAACACCGGGGAGCTGTTTTTT. Encoded protein: CASSPLVAGNTGELFF. The variable domain in full, with the rest retrieved from reference TRBV18 and TRBJ2-2, is NAGVMQNPRHLVRRRGQEARLRCSPMKGHSHVYWYRQLPEEGLKFMVYLQKENIIDESGMPKERFSAEFPKEGPSILRIQQVVRGDSAAYFCASSPLVAGNTGELFFGEGSRLTVL.

V and J are TRBV30 and TRBJ1-4, with D possibly being TRBD1 (6 bases). This CDR3 comprises 17 residues. Germline lookup yields CDR1 GTSNPN and CDR2 SVGIG (reference sequence). The V and J ends lost 3 bases and 2 bases respectively, with 19 bases between them. The CDR3 is CAWRGVRGRSTNEKLFF. The CDR3 nucleotides read TGTGCCTGGAGAGGGGTCAGGGGACGATCCACTAATGAAAAACTGTTTTTT.

This chain uses TRBV29-1 with TRBJ1-6; possible D gene TRBD1, 5 bases. Germline V CDR1 and CDR2: SQVTM, ANQGSEA. The length of the CDR3 is 13 residues. The V gene lost 6 bases and the J gene lost 10 bases, with 16 bases spanning the gap. Here the CDR3 DNA reads TGCAGCGTACGGGACGGAGGAGACTCACCCCTCCACTTT. It is translated as CSVRDGGDSPLHF. The full variable domain, rest sourced from reference TRBV29-1 and TRBJ1-6, is SAVISQKPSRDICQRGTSLTIQCQVDSQVTMMFWYRQQPGQSLTLIATANQGSEATYESGFVIDKFPISRPNLTFSTLTVSNMSPEDSSIYLCSVRDGGDSPLHFGNGTRLTVT.

This sequence joins TRBV5-4 and TRBJ1-4; D gene ambiguous. Germline loops: CDR1 SGHNT, CDR2 YYREEE (reference sequence). The CDR3 contains 16 residues. V dropped 1 base and J dropped 0 bases, with 10 bases sitting between them. CDR3 sequence reads: CASSLNPRSTNEKLFF. For the CDR3, the DNA is TGTGCCAGCAGCTTGAACCCAAGGTCAACTAATGAAAAACTGTTTTTT.